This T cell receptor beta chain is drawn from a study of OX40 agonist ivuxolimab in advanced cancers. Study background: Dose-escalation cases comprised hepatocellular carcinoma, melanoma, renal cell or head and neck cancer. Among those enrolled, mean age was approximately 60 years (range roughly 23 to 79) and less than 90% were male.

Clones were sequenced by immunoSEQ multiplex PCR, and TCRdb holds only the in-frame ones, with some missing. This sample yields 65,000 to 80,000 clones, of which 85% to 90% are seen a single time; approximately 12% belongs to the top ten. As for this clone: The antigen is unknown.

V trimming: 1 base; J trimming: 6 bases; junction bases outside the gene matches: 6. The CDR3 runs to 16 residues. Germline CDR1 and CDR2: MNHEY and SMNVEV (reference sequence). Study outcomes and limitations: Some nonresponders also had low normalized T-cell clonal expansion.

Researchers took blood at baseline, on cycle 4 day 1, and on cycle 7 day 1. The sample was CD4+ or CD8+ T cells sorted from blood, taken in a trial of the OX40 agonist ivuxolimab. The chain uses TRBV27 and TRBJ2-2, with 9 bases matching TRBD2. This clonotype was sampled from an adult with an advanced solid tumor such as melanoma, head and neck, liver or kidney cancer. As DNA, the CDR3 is TGTGCCAGCAGTTTATGGGCGGGAGGGCCGGCCGGGGAGCTGTTTTTT. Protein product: CASSLWAGGPAGELFF.